A single TCR beta chain is shown here with its context. In the original processing: Nucleated cell counts were estimated from reference gene primer amplification. TCRdb keeps only in-frame clones here, not all; method: immunoSEQ multiplex PCR. V and J calls and clone size follow that table, whereas D and trimming were derived from the DNA. The top ten clones hold about 4.6% of a sample with some 130,000 clones, more than 75% of them seen once. This specimen belongs to a study of blood T cell repertoires in COVID-19. Overall study context: Specimens from acute and convalescent COVID-19 originated in the United States, Italy and Spain. The analysed material was cDNA or gDNA that came from T cells, B-cell-depleted T cells, or PBMCs.

Enrollment of patients from Seattle took place during active infection, with longitudinal follow-up. The CDR3 covers 17 residues. Trimming took off 5 bases at V and 2 bases at J, with 16 bases between the two ends. From germline, CDR1 is SNHLY and CDR2 FYNNEI. The sequencing input was peripheral blood. The chain carries TRBV2 and TRBJ2-6; tentative D call: TRBD2 (5 bases). This receptor was identified in a man between 60 and 75 years old with COVID-19, enrolled during active disease. CDR3 nucleotide sequence: TGTGCCAGCAGTATATCCCTGACCGGGACTGGGGCCAACGTCCTGACTTTC. Its translation is CASSISLTGTGANVLTF.